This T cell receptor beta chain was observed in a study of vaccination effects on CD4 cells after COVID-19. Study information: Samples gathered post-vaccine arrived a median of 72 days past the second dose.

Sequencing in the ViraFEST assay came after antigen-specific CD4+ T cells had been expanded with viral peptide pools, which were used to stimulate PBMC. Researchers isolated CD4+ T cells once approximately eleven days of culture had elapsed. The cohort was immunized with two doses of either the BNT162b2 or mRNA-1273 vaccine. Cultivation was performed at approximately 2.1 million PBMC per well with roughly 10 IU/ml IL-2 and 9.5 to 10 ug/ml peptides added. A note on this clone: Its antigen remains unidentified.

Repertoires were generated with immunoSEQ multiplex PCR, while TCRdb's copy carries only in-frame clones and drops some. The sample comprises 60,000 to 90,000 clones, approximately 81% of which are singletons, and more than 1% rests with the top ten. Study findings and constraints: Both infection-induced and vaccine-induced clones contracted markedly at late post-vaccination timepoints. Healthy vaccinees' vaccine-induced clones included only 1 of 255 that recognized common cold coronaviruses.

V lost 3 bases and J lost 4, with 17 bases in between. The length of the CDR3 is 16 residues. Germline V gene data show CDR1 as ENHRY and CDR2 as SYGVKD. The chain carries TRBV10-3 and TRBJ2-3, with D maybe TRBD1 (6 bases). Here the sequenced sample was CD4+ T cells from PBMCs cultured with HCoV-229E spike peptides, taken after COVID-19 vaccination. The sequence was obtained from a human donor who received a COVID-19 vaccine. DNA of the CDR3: TGTGCCATCAGTGACCCACAGGGTAAGGGCCCAGATACGCAGTATTTT. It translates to CAISDPQGKGPDTQYF.